This TCR beta chain was sequenced in a study of T cell responses to AZD1222 COVID-19 vaccine. Profiled with immunoSEQ multiplex PCR; TCRdb holds only in-frame clones, not every one. This table has 170,000 or so clones, roughly nine tenths appearing once. The V segment lost 0 bases and the J segment 5 bases; nucleotides outside the gene matches: 6. The length of the CDR3 is 16 residues. CDR1 SGDLS and CDR2 YYNGEE come from the germline V gene. The TCR originated in an adult in good health. The starting material was peripheral blood, obtained on day 0 of AZD1222 vaccination. V usage is TRBV9 and J usage is TRBJ1-3; 9 bases align to TRBD1. CDR3 loop: CASSVVGDRDRNTIYF. Written as DNA, the CDR3 is TGTGCCAGCAGCGTAGTAGGGGACAGGGATAGAAACACCATATATTTT.